What follows are 18 T cell receptor beta chains derived from one specimen sequenced in a study of blood T cell repertoires in COVID-19. Assay: immunoSEQ multiplex PCR; the TCRdb copy retains only in-frame clones and omits some. The sample carries 200,000 to 300,000 clones, 70% to 90% recorded once. Sequencing was performed on peripheral blood. These receptors were collected from a woman aged 25-40 years with acute or convalescent COVID-19.

The chain has TRBV6-5 and TRBJ1-1; TRBD1 is a possible D gene (5 bases). With 2 bases removed from V and 1 base from J, the gap between germline ends came to 14 bases. Germline CDR1 and CDR2: MNHEY and SVGAGI. This CDR3 is 16 amino acids long. The CDR3 bases are TGTGCCAGCAGTTACGTAGGGGTTGGCGGGAACACTGAAGCTTTCTTT. Translated, it gives CASSYVGVGGNTEAFF.

J is TRBJ2-1 and V is TRBV27, with D maybe TRBD2 (7 bases). Trimming removed 6 bases from V and 4 bases from J, with 16 bases in between. The length of the CDR3 is 15 residues. Germline CDR1 and CDR2: MNHEY and SMNVEV (reference sequence). The CDR3 DNA sequence: TGTGCCAGCAGCGTAGGTGGGGGGGCTTACAATGAGCAGTTCTTC. Its protein product is CASSVGGGAYNEQFF.

This clone showed up just once. J is TRBJ2-3 and V is TRBV4-1, with D possibly TRBD2 on 6 matching bases. From germline, CDR1 is MGHRA and CDR2 YSYEKL. Trimming stripped 1 base from V and 2 bases from J, with 13 bases between. CDR3 length: 16 residues. CDR3 coding DNA: TGCGCCAGCAGCCAAGGTGGAGGGAGAGTCACAGATACGCAGTATTTT. This translates into CASSQGGGRVTDTQYF.

The rearrangement links TRBV9 to TRBJ2-5; D might be TRBD1 (6 bases). The V gene's germline CDR1 is SGDLS and CDR2 YYNGEE. V was pared by 0 bases and J by 3 bases, with 9 bases between. This CDR3 is built from 14 residues. The CDR3 sequence is CASSVAAGEETQYF. CDR3 sequence (DNA): TGTGCCAGCAGCGTAGCGGCAGGGGAAGAGACCCAGTACTTC.

CDR3 DNA sequence: TGTGCCAGCAGTTCGGGTGGGAGTACCTACGAGCAGTACTTC. Translated: CASSSGGSTYEQYF. This sequence joins TRBV27 and TRBJ2-7, with D perhaps TRBD2 (5 bases). Per germline, CDR1 MNHEY and CDR2 SMNVEV (reference sequence). Trimming left V 4 bases short and J 2 bases short, with 12 bases between. This CDR3 contains 14 residues.

The chain has TRBV18 and TRBJ2-6; the D gene is possibly TRBD1 (5 bases). Germline V gene lookup returns CDR1 KGHSH and CDR2 LQKENI. The V and J ends lost 3 bases and 2 bases respectively, with 14 bases between them. CDR3 length: 17 residues. For the CDR3, the DNA is TGTGCCAGCTCACCTCGTTTGGAAGGGGCTGGGGCCAACGTCCTGACTTTC. It codes for CASSPRLEGAGANVLTF.

The V call is TRBV7-8, the J call TRBJ2-2; D is undetermined. Trimming left V 8 bases short and J 1 base short, with 2 bases between. The CDR3 runs 11 residues. CDR1 is SGHVS and CDR2 is FQNEAQ in the germline V gene. CDR3 DNA: TGTGCCAGCCTGAACACCGGGGAGCTGTTTTTT. As protein: CASLNTGELFF.

This sequence joins TRBV11-2 and TRBJ2-7; D remains unclear. V was cut by 5 bases and J by 4 bases, with 6 bases left in between. In germline, CDR1 is SGHAT, CDR2 FQNNGV. The CDR3 loop spans 11 amino acids. The CDR3 DNA reads TGTGCCAGCAGCGCAACTTACGAGCAGTACTTC. Amino acids: CASSATYEQYF.

As DNA, the CDR3 is TGTGCCAGCAGCTTAGGACCAGGGGGCGCTTGGTACGAGCAGTACTTC. It yields the protein CASSLGPGGAWYEQYF. The V call is TRBV11-3, the J call TRBJ2-7, with TRBD1 matching 8 bases. J was trimmed by 4 bases and V by 1 base; bases with no gene match: 9. The CDR3 totals 16 residues. Germline V gives CDR1 SGHNT, CDR2 YENEEA.

Written as DNA, the CDR3 is TGTGCCAGCAGCCCAGGGGGGTTACAGGGATTTGGCTACACCTTC. It yields the protein CASSPGGLQGFGYTF. The chain uses TRBV7-8 and TRBJ1-2; 7 bases are a match to TRBD1. CDR3 length: 15 residues. J lost 7 bases, V lost 5 bases, and 13 bases had no gene match. Germline lookup yields CDR1 SGHVS and CDR2 FQNEAQ. Together with reference TRBV7-8 and TRBJ1-2, the CDR3 gives the full variable domain: GAGVSQSPRYKVAKRGQDVALRCDPISGHVSLFWYQQALGQGPEFLTYFQNEAQLDKSGLPSDRFFAERPEGSVSTLKIQRTQQEDSAVYLCASSPGGLQGFGYTFGSGTRLTVV.

CDR3 coding DNA: TGCGCCAGCAGCCAAGGATCGGGTTACAATGAGCAGTTCTTC. This encodes CASSQGSGYNEQFF. The rearrangement uses TRBV4-3 and TRBJ2-1, with no clear D. The length of the CDR3 is 14 residues. Trimming pared 1 base from V and 4 bases from J, leaving 8 bases between. From germline, CDR1 is LGHNA and CDR2 YSLEER.

V and J are TRBV6-2 or TRBV6-3 and TRBJ2-7, with a tentative D call TRBD1 (6 bases). Trimming left V 8 bases short and J 3 bases short, with 14 bases between. CDR3 size: 13 residues. The germline V gene encodes CDR1 MNHEY and CDR2 SVGEGT. CDR3 sequence (DNA): TGTGCCAGCGGCCGGGACACCCTCTACGAGCAGTACTTC. This encodes CASGRDTLYEQYF.

A note on this clone: At the DNA level, this CDR3 is encoded by other sequences in the same sample as well. V usage is TRBV7-2 and J usage is TRBJ2-7; D perhaps matches TRBD2 (5 bases). Germline V CDR1 and CDR2: SGHTA, FQGNSA. The CDR3 is 13 amino acids. The germline V and J ends were trimmed by 4 bases and 4 bases, with 11 bases remaining between them. The CDR3, as DNA: TGTGCCAGCAGCTCGCAGACGGGATACGAGCAGTACTTC. Translating gives CASSSQTGYEQYF. The full variable domain, rest sourced from reference TRBV7-2 and TRBJ2-7, is GAGVSQSPSNKVTEKGKDVELRCDPISGHTALYWYRQSLGQGLEFLIYFQGNSAPDKSGLPSDRFSAERTGGSVSTLTIQRTQQEDSAVYLCASSSQTGYEQYFGPGTRLTVT.

The chain joins TRBV3-1 (or the pseudogene TRBV3-2) to TRBJ2-2; 8 bases are a match to TRBD2. The J segment lost 2 bases and the V segment lost 0 bases, leaving 5 bases of the junction unmatched. The germline CDR1 and CDR2 sequences are LGHDT and YNNKEL (reference sequence). The CDR3 spans 17 residues. DNA of the CDR3: TGTGCCAGCAGCCAAGATCCCGGGGGGGTTAACACCGGGGAGCTGTTTTTT. Protein: CASSQDPGGVNTGELFF.

This clone showed up just once. V is TRBV5-4 and J is TRBJ2-7, with a tentative D call TRBD1 (5 bases). Between the trimmed V and J ends, which lost 4 bases and 7 bases, there was a span of 12 bases. Germline CDR1 and CDR2: SGHNT and YYREEE (reference sequence). The CDR3 extends over 12 amino acids. The CDR3 DNA sequence: TGTGCCAGCAGCCCCAGGGTTGGGGAGCAGTACTTC. It translates to CASSPRVGEQYF.

The chain joins TRBV23-1 to TRBJ2-3; 7 bases fit TRBD2. TRBV23-1 is placed among ORFs of uncertain function. This CDR3 is 15 amino acids long. V was pared by 0 bases and J by 5 bases, with 5 bases of the junction left unmatched. In DNA, the CDR3 is TGCGCCAGCAGTCAATCGGGGGAGCGGGGAGATACGCAGTATTTT. This gives the protein CASSQSGERGDTQYF.

The gene calls are TRBV5-1 and TRBJ2-7, with 8 bases identical to TRBD1. The CDR3 length is 16 residues. Germline CDR1 is SGHRS and CDR2 is YFSETQ. V shed 2 bases and J 5 bases; nucleotides not matched to a gene: 12. The CDR3 loop is CASSFTGQGKWDEQYF. CDR3 nucleotide sequence: TGCGCCAGCAGCTTTACTGGACAGGGAAAGTGGGACGAGCAGTACTTC.

The genes are TRBV2 and TRBJ2-7; 9 bases line up with TRBD1. V gave up 11 bases and J gave up 1 base; unmatched junction bases: 18. CDR1 is SNHLY and CDR2 is FYNNEI in the germline V gene. This CDR3 region has 17 residues. CDR3 DNA: TGTGCCGCGCCGGGACAGGGAAGAATTTTGGGTTCCTACGAGCAGTACTTC. Its translation is CAAPGQGRILGSYEQYF.